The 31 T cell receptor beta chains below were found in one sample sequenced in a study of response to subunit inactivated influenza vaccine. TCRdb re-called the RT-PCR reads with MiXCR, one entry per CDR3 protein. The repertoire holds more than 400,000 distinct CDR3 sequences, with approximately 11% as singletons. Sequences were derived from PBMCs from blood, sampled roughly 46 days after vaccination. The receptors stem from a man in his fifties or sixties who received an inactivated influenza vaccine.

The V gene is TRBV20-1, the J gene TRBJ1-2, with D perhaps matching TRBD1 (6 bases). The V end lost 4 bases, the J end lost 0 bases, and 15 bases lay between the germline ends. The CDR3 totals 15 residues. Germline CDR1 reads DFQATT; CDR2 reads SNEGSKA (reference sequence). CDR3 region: CSATYYRVANYGYTF. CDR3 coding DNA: TGCAGTGCTACCTATTACAGGGTGGCTAACTATGGCTACACCTTC.

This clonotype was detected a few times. CDR3 amino acids: CASSYPGQGAQDTQYF. CDR3 bases: TGTGCCAGCAGTTACCCTGGACAGGGGGCGCAGGATACGCAGTATTTT. The chain recombines TRBV6-5 with TRBJ2-3; 11 bases are a match to TRBD1. The junction had 7 bases not matched to a gene; V was cut back by 2 bases and J by 6 bases. CDR1 is MNHEY, CDR2 SVGAGI, per germline. This CDR3 comprises 16 residues.

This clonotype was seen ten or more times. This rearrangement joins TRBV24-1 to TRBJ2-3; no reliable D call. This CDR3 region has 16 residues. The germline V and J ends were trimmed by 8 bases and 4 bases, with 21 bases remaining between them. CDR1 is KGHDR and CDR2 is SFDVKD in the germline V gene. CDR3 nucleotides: TGTGCCACCATTCTCTCAAGTAGGGTTTACGCAGATACGCAGTATTTT. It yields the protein CATILSSRVYADTQYF.

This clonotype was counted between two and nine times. As DNA, the CDR3 is TGTGCCAGCAGTTACGAGGGGGGTCGCGGCTACACCTTC. It yields the protein CASSYEGGRGYTF. The V gene is TRBV6-5, the J gene TRBJ1-2; D possibly corresponds to TRBD1 (6 bases). This CDR3 contains 13 residues. V was pared by 2 bases and J by 8 bases, with 12 bases between. CDR1 is MNHEY and CDR2 is SVGAGI in the germline V gene.

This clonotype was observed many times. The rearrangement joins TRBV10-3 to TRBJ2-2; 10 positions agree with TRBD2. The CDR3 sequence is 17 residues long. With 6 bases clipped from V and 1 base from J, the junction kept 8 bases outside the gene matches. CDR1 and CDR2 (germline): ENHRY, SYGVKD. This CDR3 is CAIRRGGLAENTGELFF. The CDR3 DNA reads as TGTGCCATCAGGAGGGGAGGACTAGCGGAGAACACCGGGGAGCTGTTTTTT.

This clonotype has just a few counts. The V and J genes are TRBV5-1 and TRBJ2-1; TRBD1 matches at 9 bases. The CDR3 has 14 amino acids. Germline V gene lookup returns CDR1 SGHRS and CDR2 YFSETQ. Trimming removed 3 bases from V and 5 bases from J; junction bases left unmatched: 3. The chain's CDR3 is CASSSGQGNNEQFF. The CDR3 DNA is TGCGCCAGCAGCTCAGGACAGGGGAACAATGAGCAGTTCTTC.

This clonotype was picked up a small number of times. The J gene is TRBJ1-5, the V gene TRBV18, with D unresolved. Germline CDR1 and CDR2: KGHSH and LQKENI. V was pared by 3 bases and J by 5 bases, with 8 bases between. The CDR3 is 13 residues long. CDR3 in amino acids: CASSPSTDQPQHF. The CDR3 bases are TGTGCCAGCTCACCGAGCACCGATCAGCCCCAGCATTTT. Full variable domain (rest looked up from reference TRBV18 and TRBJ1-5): NAGVMQNPRHLVRRRGQEARLRCSPMKGHSHVYWYRQLPEEGLKFMVYLQKENIIDESGMPKERFSAEFPKEGPSILRIQQVVRGDSAAYFCASSPSTDQPQHFGDGTRLSIL.

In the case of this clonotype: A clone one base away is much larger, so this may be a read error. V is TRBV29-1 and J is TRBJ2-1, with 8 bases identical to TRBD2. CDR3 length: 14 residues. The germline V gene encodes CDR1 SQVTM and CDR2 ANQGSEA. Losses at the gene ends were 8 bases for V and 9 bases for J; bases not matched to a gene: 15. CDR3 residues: CSILGGRRISEQFF. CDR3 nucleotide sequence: TGCAGCATTCTGGGCGGGAGGAGAATCAGTGAGCAGTTCTTC.

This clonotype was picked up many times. CDR3 sequence: CSALLTGGPHEQYF. CDR3 nucleotides: TGCAGTGCTCTCCTGACGGGGGGGCCCCACGAGCAGTACTTC. The chain has TRBV20-1 and TRBJ2-7; TRBD2 matches 8 bases. The junction had 11 bases not matched to a gene; V was cut back by 5 bases and J by 5 bases. In germline, CDR1 is DFQATT, CDR2 SNEGSKA (reference sequence). This CDR3 has 14 residues.

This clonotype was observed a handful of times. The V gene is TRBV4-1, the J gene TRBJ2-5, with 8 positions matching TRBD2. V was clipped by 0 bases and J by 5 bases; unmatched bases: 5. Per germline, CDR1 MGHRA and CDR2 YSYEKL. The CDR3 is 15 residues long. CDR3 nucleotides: TGCGCCAGCAGCCAAGATAGCGGGGTCGACGAGACCCAGTACTTC. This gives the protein CASSQDSGVDETQYF.

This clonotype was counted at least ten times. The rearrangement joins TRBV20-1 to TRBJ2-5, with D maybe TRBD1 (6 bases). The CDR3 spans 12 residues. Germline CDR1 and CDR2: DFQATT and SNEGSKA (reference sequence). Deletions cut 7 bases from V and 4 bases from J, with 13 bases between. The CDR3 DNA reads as TGCAGTGGGGGGAGCAGGGGAGAGACCCAGTACTTC. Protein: CSGGSRGETQYF.

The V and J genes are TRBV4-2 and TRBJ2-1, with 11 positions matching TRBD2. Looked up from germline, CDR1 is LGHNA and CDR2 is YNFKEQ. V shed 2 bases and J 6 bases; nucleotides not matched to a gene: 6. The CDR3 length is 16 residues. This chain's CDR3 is CASSQYSGRAINEQFF. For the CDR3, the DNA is TGTGCCAGCAGCCAATATAGCGGGAGGGCCATCAATGAGCAGTTCTTC.

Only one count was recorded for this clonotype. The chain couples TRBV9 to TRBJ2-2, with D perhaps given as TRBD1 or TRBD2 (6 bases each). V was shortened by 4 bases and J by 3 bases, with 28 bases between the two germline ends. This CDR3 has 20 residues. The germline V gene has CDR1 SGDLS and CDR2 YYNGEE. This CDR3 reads CASSPPWRGAQDGDTGELFF. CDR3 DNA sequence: TGTGCCAGCAGCCCCCCGTGGAGGGGGGCGCAGGATGGGGACACCGGGGAGCTGTTTTTT.

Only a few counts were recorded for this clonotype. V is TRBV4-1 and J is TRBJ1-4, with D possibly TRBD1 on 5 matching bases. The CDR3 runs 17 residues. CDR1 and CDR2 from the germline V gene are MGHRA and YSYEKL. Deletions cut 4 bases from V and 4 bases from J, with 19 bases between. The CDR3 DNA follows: TGCGCCAGCAGCCTCACCCGTCCAGGGAGGGGTAATGAAAAACTGTTTTTT. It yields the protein CASSLTRPGRGNEKLFF.

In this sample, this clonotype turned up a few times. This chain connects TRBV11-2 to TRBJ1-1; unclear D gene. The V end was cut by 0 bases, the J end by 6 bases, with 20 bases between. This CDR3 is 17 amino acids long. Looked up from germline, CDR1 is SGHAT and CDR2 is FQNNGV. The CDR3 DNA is TGTGCCAGCAGCTTAGATCTGAGAGAATGGTGGTGGGCTGAAGCTTTCTTT. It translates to CASSLDLREWWWAEAFF.

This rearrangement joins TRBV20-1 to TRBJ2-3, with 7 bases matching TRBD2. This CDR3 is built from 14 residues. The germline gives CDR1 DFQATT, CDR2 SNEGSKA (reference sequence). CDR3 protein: CSWALAMPRDTQYF. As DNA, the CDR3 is TGCAGCTGGGCACTAGCGATGCCCCGAGATACGCAGTATTTT.

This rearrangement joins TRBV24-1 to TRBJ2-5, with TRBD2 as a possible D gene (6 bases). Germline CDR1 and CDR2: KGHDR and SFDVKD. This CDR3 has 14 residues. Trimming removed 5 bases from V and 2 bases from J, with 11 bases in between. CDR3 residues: CATSGYREQETQYF. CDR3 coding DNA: TGTGCCACCAGTGGTTACCGGGAGCAAGAGACCCAGTACTTC.

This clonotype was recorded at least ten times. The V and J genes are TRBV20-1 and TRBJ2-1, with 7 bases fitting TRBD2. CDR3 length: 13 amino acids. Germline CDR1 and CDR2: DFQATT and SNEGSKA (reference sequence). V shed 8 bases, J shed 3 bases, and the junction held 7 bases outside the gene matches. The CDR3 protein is CSTLPGGYNEQFF. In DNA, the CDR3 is TGCAGTACACTACCGGGAGGCTACAATGAGCAGTTCTTC.

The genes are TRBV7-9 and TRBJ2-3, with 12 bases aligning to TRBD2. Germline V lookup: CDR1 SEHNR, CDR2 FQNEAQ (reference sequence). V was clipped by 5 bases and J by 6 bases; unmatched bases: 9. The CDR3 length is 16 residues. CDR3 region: CASSPKRTSGKDTQYF. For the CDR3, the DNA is TGTGCCAGCAGCCCCAAGCGGACTAGCGGGAAGGATACGCAGTATTTT.

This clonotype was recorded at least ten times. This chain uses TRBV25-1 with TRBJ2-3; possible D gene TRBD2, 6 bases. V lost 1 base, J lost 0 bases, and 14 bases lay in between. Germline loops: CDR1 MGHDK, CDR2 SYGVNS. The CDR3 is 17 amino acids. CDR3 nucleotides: TGTGCCAGCAGTGAATGGGGAGGACGAATTAGCACAGATACGCAGTATTTT. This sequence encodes CASSEWGGRISTDTQYF.

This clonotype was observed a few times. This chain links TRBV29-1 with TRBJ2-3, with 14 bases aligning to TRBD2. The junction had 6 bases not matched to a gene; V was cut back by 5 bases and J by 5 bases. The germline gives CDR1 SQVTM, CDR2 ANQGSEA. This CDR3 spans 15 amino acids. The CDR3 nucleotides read TGCAGCGTTAAAGCCGGGACTAGCGGGGGAGATACGCAGTATTTT. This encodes CSVKAGTSGGDTQYF.

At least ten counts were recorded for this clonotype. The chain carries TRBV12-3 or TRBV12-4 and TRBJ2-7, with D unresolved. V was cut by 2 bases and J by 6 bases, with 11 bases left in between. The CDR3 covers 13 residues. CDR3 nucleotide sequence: TGTGCCAGCAGTTTATCGACATCGGGCGAGCAGTACTTC. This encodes CASSLSTSGEQYF.

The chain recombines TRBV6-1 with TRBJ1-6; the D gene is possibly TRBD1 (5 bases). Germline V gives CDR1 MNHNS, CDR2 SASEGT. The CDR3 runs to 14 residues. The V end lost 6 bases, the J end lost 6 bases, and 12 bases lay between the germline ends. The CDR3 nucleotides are TGTGCCAGCAGCGCCACGGGGCCTAATTCACCCCTCCACTTT. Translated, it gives CASSATGPNSPLHF.

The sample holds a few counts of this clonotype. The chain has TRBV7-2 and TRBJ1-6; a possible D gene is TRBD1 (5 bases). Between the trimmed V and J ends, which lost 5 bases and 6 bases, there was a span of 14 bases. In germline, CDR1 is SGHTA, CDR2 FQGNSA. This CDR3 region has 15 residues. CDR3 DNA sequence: TGTGCCAGCAGCCCCTGGGGGGGAGTTAATTCACCCCTCCACTTT. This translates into CASSPWGGVNSPLHF.

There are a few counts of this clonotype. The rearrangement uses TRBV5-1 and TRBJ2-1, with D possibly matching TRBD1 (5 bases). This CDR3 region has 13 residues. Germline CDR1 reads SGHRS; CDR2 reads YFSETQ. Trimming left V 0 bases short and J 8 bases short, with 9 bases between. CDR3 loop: CASSLAWGDEQFF. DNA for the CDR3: TGCGCCAGCAGCTTGGCCTGGGGCGATGAGCAGTTCTTC. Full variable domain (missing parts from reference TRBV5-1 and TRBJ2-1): KAGVTQTPRYLIKTRGQQVTLSCSPISGHRSVSWYQQTPGQGLQFLFEYFSETQRNKGNFPGRFSGRQFSNSRSEMNVSTLELGDSALYLCASSLAWGDEQFFGPGTRLTVL.

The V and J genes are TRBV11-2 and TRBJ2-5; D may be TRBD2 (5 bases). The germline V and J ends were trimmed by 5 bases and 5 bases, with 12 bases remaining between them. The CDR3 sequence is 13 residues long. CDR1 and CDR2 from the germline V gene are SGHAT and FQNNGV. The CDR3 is CASSPLVEETQYF. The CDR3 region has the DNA TGTGCCAGCAGCCCACTAGTAGAGGAGACCCAGTACTTC.

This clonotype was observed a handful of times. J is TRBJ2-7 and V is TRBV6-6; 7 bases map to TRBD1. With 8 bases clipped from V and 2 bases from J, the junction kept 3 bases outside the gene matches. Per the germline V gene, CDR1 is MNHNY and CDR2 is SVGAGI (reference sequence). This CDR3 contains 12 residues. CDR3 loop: CASAQGAYEQYF. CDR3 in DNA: TGTGCCAGCGCCCAGGGGGCCTACGAGCAGTACTTC.

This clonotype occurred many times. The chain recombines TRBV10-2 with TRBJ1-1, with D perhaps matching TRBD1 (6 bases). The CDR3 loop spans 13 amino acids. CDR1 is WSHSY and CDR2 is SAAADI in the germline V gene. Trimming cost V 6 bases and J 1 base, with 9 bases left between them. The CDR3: CASRLQGNTEAFF. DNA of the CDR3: TGCGCCAGCAGGCTACAGGGGAACACTGAAGCTTTCTTT.

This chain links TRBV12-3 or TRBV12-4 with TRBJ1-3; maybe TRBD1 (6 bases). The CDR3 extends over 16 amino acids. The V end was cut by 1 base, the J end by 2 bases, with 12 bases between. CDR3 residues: CASSLGDTSAGNTIYF. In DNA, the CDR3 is TGTGCCAGCAGTTTAGGGGACACCTCCGCTGGAAACACCATATATTTT.

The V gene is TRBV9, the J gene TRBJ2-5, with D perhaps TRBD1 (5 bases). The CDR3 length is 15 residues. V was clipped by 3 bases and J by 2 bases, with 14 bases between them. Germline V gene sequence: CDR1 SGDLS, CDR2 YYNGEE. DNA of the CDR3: TGTGCCAGCAGCGGGGGCCGTGGGCGGCAAGAGACCCAGTACTTC. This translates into CASSGGRGRQETQYF. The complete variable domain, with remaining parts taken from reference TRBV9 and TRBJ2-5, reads DSGVTQTPKHLITATGQRVTLRCSPRSGDLSVYWYQQSLDQGLQFLIQYYNGEERAKGNILERFSAQQFPDLHSELNLSSLELGDSALYFCASSGGRGRQETQYFGPGTRLLVL.

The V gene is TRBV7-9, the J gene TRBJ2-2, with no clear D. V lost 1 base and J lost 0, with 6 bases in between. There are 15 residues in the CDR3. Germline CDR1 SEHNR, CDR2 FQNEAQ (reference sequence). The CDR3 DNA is TGTGCCAGCAGCTTAGTGCCCTCGAACACCGGGGAGCTGTTTTTT. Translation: CASSLVPSNTGELFF.